The source of this T cell receptor (beta chain) is a study of cytotoxic CD8 clonotypes in ibrutinib-treated CLL. TCRdb keeps only in-frame clones here, not all; method: immunoSEQ multiplex PCR. Seen here are around 33,000 clones, approximately 69% observed once, and the top ten hold 25% to 35%. The authors obtained roughly 1.8 micrograms of genomic DNA from cryopreserved PBMCs for TCR beta libraries. Germline CDR1 reads SGHTA; CDR2 reads FQGNSA. Trimming cost V 4 bases and J 0 bases, with 7 bases left between them. There are 14 residues in the CDR3. The receptor was isolated from a human donor with chronic lymphocytic leukemia. The sample in question was PBMCs, obtained before ibrutinib treatment. The rearrangement links TRBV7-2 to TRBJ1-3; D call uncertain. The DNA of the CDR3 is TGTGCCAGCAGCTCGGACCCCTCTGGAAACACCATATATTTT. Translated: CASSSDPSGNTIYF.